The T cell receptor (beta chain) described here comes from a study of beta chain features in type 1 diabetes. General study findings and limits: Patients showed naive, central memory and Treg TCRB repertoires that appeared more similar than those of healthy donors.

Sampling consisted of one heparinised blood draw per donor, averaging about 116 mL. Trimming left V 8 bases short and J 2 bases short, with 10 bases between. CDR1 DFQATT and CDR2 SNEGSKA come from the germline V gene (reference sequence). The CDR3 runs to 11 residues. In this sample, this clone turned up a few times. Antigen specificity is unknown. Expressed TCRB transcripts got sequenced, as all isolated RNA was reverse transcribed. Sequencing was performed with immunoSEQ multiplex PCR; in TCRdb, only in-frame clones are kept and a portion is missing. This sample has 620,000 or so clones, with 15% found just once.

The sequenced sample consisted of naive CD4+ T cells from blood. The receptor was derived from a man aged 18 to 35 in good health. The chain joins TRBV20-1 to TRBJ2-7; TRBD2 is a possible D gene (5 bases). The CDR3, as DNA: TGCAGTAGGACTGGGGCCTACGAGCAGTACTTC. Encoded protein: CSRTGAYEQYF.